This record concerns one TCR beta chain sequence. This sample stems from a study of cytomegalovirus exposure and HLA in healthy donors. Primers included in the PCR were 60 Vbeta and 13 Jbeta primers. The table came from immunoSEQ multiplex PCR; TCRdb's copy has only in-frame clones and leaves some out. The table has more than 150,000 clones, roughly 82% seen once; the top ten hold under 8.5%. The V and J ends lost 5 bases and 0 bases, in that order; junction bases with no gene match: 5. Germline V CDR1 and CDR2: MDHEN, SYDVKM. This CDR3 region has 16 residues. This sequence joins TRBV28 and TRBJ1-5; 9 bases line up with TRBD1. This TCR derives from a woman between 50 and 59 years old in good health and CMV-seropositive. The sample taken for sequencing was PBMCs. This chain's CDR3 is CASSNRQGVSNQPQHF. The CDR3 DNA follows: TGTGCCAGCAGTAATCGACAGGGGGTTAGCAATCAGCCCCAGCATTTT.